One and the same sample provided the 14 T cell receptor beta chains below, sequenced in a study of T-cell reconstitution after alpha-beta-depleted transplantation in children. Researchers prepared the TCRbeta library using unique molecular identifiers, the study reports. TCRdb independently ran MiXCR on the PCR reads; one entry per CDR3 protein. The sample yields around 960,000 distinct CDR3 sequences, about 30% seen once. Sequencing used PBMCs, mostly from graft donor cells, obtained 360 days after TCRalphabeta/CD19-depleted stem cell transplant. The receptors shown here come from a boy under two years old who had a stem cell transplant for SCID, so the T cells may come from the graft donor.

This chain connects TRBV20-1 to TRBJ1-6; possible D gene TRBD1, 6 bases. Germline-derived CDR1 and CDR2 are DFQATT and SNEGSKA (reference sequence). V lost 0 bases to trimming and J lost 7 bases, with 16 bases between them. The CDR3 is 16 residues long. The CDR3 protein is CSARDMRGNWNSPLHF. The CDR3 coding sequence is TGCAGTGCTAGAGATATGAGGGGGAATTGGAATTCACCCCTCCACTTT.

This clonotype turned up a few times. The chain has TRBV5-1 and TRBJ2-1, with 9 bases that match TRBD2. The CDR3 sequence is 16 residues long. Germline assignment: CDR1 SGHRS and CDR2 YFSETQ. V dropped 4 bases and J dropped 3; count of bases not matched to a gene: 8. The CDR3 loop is CASSIQAGGFYNEQFF. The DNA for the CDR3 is TGCGCCAGCAGCATCCAAGCGGGGGGATTCTACAATGAGCAGTTCTTC.

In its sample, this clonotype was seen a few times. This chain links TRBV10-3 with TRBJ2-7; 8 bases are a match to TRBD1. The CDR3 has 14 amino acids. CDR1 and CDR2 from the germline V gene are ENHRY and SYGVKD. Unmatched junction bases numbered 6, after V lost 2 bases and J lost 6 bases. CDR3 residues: CAISEPGQVGEQYF. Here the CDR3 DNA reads TGTGCCATCAGTGAGCCGGGACAGGTGGGCGAGCAGTACTTC.

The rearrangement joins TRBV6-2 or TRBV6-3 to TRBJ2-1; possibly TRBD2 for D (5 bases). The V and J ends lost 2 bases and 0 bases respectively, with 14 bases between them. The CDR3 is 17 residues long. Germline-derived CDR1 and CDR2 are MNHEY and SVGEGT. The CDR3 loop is CASSYIASGFSYNEQFF. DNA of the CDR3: TGTGCCAGCAGTTACATCGCCAGCGGATTCTCCTACAATGAGCAGTTCTTC.

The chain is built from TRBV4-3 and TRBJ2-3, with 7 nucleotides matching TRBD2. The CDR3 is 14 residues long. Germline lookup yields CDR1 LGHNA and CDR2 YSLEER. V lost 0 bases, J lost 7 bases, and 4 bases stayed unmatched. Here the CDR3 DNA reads TGCGCCAGCAGCCAAGACGGCGGGACTAATACGCAGTATTTT. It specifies CASSQDGGTNTQYF.

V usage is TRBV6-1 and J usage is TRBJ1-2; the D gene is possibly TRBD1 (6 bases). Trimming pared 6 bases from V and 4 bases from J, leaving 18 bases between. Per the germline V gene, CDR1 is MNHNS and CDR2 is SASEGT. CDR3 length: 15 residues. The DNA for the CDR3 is TGTGCCAGCAGCGACTGGCGGGACACTAGCTATGGCTACACCTTC. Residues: CASSDWRDTSYGYTF.

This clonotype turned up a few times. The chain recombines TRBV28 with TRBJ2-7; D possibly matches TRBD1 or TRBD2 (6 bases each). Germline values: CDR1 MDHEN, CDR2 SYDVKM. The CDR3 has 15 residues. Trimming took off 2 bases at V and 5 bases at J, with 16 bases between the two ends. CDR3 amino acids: CASSLHSQGRHEQYF. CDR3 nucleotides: TGTGCCAGCAGTTTACATAGCCAGGGGAGGCACGAGCAGTACTTC.

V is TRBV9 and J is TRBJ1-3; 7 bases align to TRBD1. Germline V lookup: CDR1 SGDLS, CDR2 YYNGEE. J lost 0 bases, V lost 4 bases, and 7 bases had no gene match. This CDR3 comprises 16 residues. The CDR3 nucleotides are TGTGCCAGCAGCCGGAAGACAGGGCACTCTGGAAACACCATATATTTT. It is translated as CASSRKTGHSGNTIYF.

DNA of the CDR3: TGTGCCAGCAGCCAAGAATGGCCCAGGGACGAGCAGTACTTC. Protein: CASSQEWPRDEQYF. V is TRBV3-1 and J is TRBJ2-7; D possibly corresponds to TRBD1 (5 bases). The CDR3 totals 14 residues. The germline V gene has CDR1 LGHDT and CDR2 YNNKEL (reference sequence). Trimming stripped 0 bases from V and 5 bases from J, with 11 bases between.

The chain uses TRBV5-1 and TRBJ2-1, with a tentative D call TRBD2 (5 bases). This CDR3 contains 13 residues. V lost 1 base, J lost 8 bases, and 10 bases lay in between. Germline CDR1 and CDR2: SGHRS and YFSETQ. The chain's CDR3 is CASSLLGRDEQFF. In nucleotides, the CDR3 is TGCGCCAGCAGCTTGCTAGGGAGAGATGAGCAGTTCTTC.

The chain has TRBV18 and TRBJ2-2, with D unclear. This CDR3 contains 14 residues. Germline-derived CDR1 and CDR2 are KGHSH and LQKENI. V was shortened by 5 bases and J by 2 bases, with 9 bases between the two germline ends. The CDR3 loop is CASSNLGNTGELFF. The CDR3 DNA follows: TGTGCCAGCTCAAATTTGGGCAACACCGGGGAGCTGTTTTTT. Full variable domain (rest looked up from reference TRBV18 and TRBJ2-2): NAGVMQNPRHLVRRRGQEARLRCSPMKGHSHVYWYRQLPEEGLKFMVYLQKENIIDESGMPKERFSAEFPKEGPSILRIQQVVRGDSAAYFCASSNLGNTGELFFGEGSRLTVL.

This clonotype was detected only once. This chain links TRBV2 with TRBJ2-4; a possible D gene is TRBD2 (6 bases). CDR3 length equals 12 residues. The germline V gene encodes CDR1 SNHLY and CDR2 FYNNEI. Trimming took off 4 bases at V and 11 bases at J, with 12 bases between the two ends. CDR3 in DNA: TGTGCCAGCAGTGCGGGAGCAATGCTTCAGTACTTC. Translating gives CASSAGAMLQYF. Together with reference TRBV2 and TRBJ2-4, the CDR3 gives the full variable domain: EPEVTQTPSHQVTQMGQEVILRCVPISNHLYFYWYRQILGQKVEFLVSFYNNEISEKSEIFDDQFSVERPDGSNFTLKIRSTKLEDSAMYFCASSAGAMLQYFGAGTRLSVL.

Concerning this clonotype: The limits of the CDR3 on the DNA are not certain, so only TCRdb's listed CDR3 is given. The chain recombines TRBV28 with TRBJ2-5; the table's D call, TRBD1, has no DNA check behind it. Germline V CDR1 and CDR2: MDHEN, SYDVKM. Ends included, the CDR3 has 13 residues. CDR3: CASSFGLGSRSYF.

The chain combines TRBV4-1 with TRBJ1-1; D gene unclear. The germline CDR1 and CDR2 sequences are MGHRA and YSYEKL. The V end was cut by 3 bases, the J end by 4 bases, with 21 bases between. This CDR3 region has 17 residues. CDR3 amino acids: CASSHPHDISVATEAFF. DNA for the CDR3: TGCGCCAGCAGCCACCCCCACGACATCTCTGTGGCCACTGAAGCTTTCTTT.